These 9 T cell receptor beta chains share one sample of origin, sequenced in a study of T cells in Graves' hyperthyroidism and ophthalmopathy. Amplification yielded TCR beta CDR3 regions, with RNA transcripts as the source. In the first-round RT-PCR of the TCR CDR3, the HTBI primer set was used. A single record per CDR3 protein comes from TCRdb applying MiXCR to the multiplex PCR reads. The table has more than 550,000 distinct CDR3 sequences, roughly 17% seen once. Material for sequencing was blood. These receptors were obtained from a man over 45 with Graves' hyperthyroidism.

The CDR3 DNA follows: TGTGCCAGCAGCTTAGAGGCAGCCCTAAGCACAGATACGCAGTATTTT. Translating gives CASSLEAALSTDTQYF. The chain links TRBV7-2 to TRBJ2-3, with D uncertain. V was clipped by 1 base and J by 0 bases, with 11 bases between them. Germline V gene lookup returns CDR1 SGHTA and CDR2 FQGNSA. The CDR3 loop spans 16 amino acids.

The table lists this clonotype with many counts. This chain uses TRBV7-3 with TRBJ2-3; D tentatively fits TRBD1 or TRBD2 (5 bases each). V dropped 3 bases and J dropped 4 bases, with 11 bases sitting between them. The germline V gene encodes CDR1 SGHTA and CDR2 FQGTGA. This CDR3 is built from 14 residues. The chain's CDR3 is CASSLGPVADTQYF. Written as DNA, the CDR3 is TGTGCCAGCAGCTTGGGACCTGTGGCAGATACGCAGTATTTT.

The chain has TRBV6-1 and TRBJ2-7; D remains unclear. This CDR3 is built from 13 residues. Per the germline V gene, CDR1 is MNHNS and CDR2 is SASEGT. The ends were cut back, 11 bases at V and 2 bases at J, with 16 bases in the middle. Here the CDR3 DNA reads TGTGCCTCCTCGGACCAGAATACCTACGAGCAGTACTTC. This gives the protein CASSDQNTYEQYF.

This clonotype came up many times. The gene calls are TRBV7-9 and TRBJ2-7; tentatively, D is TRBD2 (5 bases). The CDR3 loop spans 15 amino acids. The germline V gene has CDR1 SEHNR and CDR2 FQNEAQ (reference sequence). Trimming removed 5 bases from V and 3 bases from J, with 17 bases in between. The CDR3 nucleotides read TGTGCCAGCAGCCCGGGGTCCAACCCCTACTACGAGCAGTACTTC. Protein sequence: CASSPGSNPYYEQYF.

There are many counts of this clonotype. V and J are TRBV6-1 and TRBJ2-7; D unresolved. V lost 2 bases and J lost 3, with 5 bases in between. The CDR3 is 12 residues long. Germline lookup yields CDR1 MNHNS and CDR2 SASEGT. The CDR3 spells CASSELNYEQYF. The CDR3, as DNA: TGTGCCAGCAGTGAACTGAACTACGAGCAGTACTTC.

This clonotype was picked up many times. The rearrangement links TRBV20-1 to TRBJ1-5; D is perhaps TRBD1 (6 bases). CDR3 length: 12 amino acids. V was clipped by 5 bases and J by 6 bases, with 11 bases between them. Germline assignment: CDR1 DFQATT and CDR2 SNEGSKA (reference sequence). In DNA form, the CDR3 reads TGCAGTGCTCCCCCACAGGGTCAGCCCCAGCATTTT. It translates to CSAPPQGQPQHF.

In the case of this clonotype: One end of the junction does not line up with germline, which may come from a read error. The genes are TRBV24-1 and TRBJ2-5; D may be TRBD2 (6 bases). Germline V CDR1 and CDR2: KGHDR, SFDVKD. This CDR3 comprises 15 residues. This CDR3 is CATSGLWGVEETQYF. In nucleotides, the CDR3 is TGTGCCACCAGTGGTTTGTGGGGGGTGGAAGAGACCCAGTACTTC.

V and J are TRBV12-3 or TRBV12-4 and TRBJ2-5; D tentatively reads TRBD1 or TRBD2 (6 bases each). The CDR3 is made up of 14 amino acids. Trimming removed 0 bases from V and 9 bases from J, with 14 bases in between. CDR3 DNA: TGTGCCAGCAGTTTAGCGGGGGGCCCTATGTCCCAGTACTTC. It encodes CASSLAGGPMSQYF.

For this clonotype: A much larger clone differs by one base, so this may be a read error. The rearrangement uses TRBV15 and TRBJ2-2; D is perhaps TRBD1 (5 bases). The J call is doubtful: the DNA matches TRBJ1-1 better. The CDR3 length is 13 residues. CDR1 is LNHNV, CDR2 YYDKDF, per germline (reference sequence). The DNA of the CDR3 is TGTGCCACCTGCTCCGCACCGGGGACTGGAGCTTTCTTT. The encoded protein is CATCSAPGTGAFF.